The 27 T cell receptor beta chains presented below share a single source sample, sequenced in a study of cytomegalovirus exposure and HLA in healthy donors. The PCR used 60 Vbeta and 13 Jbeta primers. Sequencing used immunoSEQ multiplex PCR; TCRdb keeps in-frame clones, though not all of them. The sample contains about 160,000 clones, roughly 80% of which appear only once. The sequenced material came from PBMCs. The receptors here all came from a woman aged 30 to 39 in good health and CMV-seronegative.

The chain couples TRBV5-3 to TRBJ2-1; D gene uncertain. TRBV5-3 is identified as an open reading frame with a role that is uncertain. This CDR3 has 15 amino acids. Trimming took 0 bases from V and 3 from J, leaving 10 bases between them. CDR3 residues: CARSLVRSVYNEQFF. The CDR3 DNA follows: TGTGCCAGAAGCTTGGTGAGGTCCGTCTACAATGAGCAGTTCTTC.

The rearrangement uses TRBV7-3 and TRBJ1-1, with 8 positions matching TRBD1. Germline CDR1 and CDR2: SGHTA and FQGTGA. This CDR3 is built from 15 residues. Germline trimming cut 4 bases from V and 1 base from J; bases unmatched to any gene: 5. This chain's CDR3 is CASSSSGTGNTEAFF. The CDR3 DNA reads TGTGCCAGCAGCTCCTCCGGGACAGGGAACACTGAAGCTTTCTTT.

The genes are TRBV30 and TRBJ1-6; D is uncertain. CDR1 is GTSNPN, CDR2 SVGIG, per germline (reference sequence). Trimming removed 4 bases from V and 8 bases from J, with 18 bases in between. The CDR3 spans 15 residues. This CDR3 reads CAWTLSPRYDSPLHF. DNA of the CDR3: TGTGCCTGGACCCTATCCCCCCGATACGATTCACCCCTCCACTTT.

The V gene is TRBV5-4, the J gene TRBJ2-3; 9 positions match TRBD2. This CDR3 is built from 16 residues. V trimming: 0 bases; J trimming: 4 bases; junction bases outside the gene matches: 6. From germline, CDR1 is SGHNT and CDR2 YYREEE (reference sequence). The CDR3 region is CASSLDAGGPPDTQYF. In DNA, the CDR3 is TGTGCCAGCAGCTTGGATGCGGGGGGGCCCCCAGATACGCAGTATTTT.

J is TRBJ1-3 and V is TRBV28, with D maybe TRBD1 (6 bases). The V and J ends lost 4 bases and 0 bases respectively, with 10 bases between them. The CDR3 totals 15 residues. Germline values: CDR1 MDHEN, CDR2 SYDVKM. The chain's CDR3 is CASSSADSSGNTIYF. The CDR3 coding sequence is TGTGCCAGCAGTTCGGCGGACAGCTCTGGAAACACCATATATTTT.

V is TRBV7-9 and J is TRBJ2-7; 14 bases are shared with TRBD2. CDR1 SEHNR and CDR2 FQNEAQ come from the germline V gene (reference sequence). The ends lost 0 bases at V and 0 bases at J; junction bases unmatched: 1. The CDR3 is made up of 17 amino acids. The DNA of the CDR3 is TGTGCCAGCAGCTTAGCAGGACTAGCGGGGGGCTCCTACGAGCAGTACTTC. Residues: CASSLAGLAGGSYEQYF.

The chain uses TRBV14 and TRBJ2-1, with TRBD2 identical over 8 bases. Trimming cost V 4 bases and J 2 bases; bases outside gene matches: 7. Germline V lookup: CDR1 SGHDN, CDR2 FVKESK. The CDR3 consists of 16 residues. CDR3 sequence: CASSPAGGVTYNEQFF. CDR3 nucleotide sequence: TGTGCCAGCAGCCCCGCGGGGGGTGTCACCTACAATGAGCAGTTCTTC.

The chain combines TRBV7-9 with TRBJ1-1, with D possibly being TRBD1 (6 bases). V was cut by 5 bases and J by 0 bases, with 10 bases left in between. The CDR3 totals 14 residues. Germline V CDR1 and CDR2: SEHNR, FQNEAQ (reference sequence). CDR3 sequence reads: CASSPGQLNTEAFF. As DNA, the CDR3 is TGTGCCAGCAGCCCGGGACAACTGAACACTGAAGCTTTCTTT. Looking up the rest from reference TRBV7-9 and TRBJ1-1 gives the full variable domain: DTGVSQNPRHKITKRGQNVTFRCDPISEHNRLYWYRQTLGQGPEFLTYFQNEAQLEKSRLLSDRFSAERPKGSFSTLEIQRTEQGDSAMYLCASSPGQLNTEAFFGQGTRLTVV.

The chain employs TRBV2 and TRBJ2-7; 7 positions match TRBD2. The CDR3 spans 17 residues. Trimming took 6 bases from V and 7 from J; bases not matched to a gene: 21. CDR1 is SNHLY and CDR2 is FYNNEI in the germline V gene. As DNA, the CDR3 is TGTGCCAGCAGAGCCCCGGGACTATCCGCCGTGGTGGGGGAGCAGTACTTC. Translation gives CASRAPGLSAVVGEQYF.

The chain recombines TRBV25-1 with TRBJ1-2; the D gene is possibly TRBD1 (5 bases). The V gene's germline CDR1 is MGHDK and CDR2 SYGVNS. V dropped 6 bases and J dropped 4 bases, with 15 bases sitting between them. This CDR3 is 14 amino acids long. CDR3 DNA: TGTGCCAGCAGCAAATCGGGGGGTAGCTATGGCTACACCTTC. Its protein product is CASSKSGGSYGYTF.

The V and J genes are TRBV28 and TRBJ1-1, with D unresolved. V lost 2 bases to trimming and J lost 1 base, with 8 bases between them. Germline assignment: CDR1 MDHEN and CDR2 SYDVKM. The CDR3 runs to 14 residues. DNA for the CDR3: TGTGCCAGCAGTTTACCGCAGGCGAACACTGAAGCTTTCTTT. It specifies CASSLPQANTEAFF. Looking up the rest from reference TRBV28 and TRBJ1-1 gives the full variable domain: DVKVTQSSRYLVKRTGEKVFLECVQDMDHENMFWYRQDPGLGLRLIYFSYDVKMKEKGDIPEGYSVSREKKERFSLILESASTNQTSMYLCASSLPQANTEAFFGQGTRLTVV.

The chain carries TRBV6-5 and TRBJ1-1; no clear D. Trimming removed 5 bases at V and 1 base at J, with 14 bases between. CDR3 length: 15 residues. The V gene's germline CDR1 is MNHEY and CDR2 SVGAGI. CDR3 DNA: TGTGCCAGCAGTCGACCAGACCTAGGGAACACTGAAGCTTTCTTT. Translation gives CASSRPDLGNTEAFF.

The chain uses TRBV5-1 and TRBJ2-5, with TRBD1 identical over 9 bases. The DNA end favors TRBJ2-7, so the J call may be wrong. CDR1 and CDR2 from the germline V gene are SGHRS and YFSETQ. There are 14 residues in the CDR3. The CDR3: CASSSTGGSYEQYF. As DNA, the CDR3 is TGCGCCAGCAGCTCGACAGGGGGCTCCTACGAGCAGTACTTC.

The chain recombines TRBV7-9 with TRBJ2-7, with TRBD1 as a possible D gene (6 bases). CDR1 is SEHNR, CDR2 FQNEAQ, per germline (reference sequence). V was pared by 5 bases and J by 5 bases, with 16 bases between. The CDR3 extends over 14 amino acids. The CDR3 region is CASSTGHSANEQYF. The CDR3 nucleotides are TGTGCCAGCAGCACGGGACATTCGGCAAACGAGCAGTACTTC.

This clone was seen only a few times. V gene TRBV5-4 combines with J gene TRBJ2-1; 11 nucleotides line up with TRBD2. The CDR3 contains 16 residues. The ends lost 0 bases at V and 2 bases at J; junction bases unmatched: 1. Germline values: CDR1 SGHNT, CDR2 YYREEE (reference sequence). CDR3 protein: CASSLASGGPYNEQFF. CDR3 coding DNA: TGTGCCAGCAGCTTGGCTAGCGGGGGGCCCTACAATGAGCAGTTCTTC.

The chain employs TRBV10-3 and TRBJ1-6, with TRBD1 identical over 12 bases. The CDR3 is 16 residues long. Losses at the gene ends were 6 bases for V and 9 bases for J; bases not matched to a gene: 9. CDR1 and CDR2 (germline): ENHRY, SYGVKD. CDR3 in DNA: TGTGCCATCAGCCCCGGGACAGGGGGCGCGGGTTCACCCCTCCACTTT. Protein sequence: CAISPGTGGAGSPLHF.

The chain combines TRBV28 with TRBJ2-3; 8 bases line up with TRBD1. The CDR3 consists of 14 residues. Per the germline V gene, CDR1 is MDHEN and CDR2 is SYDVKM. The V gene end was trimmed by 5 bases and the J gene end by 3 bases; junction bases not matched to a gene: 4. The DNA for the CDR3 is TGTGCCAGCAGTCCGCGGACAGGGACAGATACGCAGTATTTT. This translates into CASSPRTGTDTQYF. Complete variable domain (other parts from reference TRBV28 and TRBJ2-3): DVKVTQSSRYLVKRTGEKVFLECVQDMDHENMFWYRQDPGLGLRLIYFSYDVKMKEKGDIPEGYSVSREKKERFSLILESASTNQTSMYLCASSPRTGTDTQYFGPGTRLTVL.

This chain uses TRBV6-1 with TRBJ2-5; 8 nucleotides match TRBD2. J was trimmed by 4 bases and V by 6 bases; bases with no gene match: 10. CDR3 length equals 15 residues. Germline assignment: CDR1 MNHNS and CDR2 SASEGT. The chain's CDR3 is CASSLTGTSTETQYF. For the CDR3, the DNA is TGTGCCAGCAGCTTGACTGGGACTAGTACAGAGACCCAGTACTTC.

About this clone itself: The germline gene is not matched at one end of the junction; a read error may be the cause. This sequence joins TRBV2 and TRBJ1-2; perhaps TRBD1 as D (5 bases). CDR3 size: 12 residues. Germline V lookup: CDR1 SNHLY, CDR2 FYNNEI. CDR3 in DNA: TGTGCCAGCAAGGGACTGAACTATGGCTACGCCTTC. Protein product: CASKGLNYGYAF.

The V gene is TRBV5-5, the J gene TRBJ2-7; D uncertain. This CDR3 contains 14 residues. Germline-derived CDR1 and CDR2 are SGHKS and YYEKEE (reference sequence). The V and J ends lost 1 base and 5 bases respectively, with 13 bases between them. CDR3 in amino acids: CASSLFRFENEQYF. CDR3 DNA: TGTGCCAGCAGCTTGTTCAGGTTCGAGAACGAGCAGTACTTC.

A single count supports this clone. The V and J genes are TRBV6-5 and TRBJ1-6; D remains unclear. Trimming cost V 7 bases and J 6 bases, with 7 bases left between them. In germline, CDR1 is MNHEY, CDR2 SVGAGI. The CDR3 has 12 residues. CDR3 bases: TGTGCCAGCAAAAGGAGTAATTCACCCCTCCACTTT. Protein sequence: CASKRSNSPLHF.

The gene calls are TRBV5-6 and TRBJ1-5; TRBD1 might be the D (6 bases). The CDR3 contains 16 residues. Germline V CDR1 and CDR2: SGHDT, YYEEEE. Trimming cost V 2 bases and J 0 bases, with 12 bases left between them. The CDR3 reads CASSLGGGFSNQPQHF. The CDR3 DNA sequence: TGTGCCAGCAGCTTAGGGGGGGGATTTAGCAATCAGCCCCAGCATTTT.

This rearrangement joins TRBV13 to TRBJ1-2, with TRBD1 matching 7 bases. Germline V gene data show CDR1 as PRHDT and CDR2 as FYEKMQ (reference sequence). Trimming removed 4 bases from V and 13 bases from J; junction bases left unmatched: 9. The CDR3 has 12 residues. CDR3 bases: TGTGCCAGCAGCTCCGACGCGACAGGGTGCACCTTC. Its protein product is CASSSDATGCTF.

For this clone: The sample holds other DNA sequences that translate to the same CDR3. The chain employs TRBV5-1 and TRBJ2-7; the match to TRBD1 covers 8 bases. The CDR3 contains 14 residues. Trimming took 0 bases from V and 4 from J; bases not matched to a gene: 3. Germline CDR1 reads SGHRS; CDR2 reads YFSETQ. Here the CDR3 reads CASSLEGQAYEQYF. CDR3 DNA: TGCGCCAGCAGCTTGGAGGGACAGGCATACGAGCAGTACTTC.

CDR3: CASSPRGFAYEQYF. For the CDR3, the DNA is TGTGCCAGCAGCCCTAGGGGGTTCGCCTACGAGCAGTACTTC. The chain couples TRBV28 to TRBJ2-7; weak D call: TRBD1 (6 bases). Trimming took 6 bases from V and 2 from J, leaving 14 bases between them. This CDR3 region has 14 residues. Germline V CDR1 and CDR2: MDHEN, SYDVKM.

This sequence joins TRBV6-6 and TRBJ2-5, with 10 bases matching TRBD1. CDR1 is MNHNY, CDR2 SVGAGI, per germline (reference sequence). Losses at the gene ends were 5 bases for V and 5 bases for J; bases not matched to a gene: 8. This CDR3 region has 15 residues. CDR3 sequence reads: CASSTRTGGMETQYF. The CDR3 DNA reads TGTGCCAGCAGTACGCGGACAGGGGGGATGGAGACCCAGTACTTC.

CDR3 sequence (DNA): TGTGCCAGCAGTGAACTAACTTATAATTCACCCCTCCACTTT. Its translation is CASSELTYNSPLHF. The J gene is TRBJ1-6, the V gene TRBV6-5, with D unclear. The CDR3 loop spans 14 amino acids. The germline gives CDR1 MNHEY, CDR2 SVGAGI. Between the trimmed V and J ends, which lost 5 bases and 4 bases, there was a span of 9 bases.